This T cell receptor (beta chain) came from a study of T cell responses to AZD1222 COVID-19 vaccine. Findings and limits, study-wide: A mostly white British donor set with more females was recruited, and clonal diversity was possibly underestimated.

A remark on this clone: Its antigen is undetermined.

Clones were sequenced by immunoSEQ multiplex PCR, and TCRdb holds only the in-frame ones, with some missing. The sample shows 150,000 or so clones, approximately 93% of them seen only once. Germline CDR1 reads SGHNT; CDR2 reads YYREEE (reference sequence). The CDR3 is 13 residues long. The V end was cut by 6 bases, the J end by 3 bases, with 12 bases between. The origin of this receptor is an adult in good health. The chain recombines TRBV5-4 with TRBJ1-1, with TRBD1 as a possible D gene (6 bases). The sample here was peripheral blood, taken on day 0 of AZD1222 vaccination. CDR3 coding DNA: TGTGCCAGCACCCAAACAGGGTACACTGAAGCTTTCTTT. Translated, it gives CASTQTGYTEAFF.